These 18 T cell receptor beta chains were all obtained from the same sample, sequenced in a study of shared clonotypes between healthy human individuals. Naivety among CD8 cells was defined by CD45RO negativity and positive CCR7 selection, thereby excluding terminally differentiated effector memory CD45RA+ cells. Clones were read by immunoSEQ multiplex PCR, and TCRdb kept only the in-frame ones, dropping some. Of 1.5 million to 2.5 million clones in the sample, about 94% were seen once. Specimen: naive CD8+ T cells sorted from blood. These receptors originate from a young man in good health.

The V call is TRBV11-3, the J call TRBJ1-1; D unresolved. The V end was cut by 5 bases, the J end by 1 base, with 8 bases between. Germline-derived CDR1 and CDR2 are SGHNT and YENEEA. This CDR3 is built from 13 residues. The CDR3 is CASSPQENTEAFF. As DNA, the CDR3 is TGTGCCAGCAGCCCCCAAGAGAACACTGAAGCTTTCTTT.

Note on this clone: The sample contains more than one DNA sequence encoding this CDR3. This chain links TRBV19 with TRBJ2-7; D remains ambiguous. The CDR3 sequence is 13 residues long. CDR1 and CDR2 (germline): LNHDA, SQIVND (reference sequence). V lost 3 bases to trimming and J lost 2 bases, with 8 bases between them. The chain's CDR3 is CASSIGQAYEQYF. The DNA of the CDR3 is TGTGCCAGTAGTATTGGCCAGGCCTACGAGCAGTACTTC.

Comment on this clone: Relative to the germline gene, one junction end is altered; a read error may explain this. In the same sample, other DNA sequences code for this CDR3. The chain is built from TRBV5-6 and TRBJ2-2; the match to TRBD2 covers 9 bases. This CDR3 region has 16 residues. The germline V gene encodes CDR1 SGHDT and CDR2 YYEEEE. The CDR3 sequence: CASSLDIAGVTGELFF. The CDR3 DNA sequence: TGTGCCAGCAGCTTGGACATAGCGGGAGTCACCGGGGAGTTGTTTTTT.

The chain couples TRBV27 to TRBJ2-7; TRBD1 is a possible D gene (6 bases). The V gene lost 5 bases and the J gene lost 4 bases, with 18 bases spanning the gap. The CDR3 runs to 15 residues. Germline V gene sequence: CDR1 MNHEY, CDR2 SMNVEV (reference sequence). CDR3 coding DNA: TGTGCCAGCAGTCAACAGGGCCTCGGAACTTACGAGCAGTACTTC. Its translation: CASSQQGLGTYEQYF.

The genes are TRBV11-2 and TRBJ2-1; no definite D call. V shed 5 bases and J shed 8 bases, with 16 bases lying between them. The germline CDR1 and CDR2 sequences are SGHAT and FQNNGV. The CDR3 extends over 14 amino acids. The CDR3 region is CASSQLNVGHEQFF. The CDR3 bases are TGTGCCAGCAGCCAACTAAATGTGGGCCATGAGCAGTTCTTC.

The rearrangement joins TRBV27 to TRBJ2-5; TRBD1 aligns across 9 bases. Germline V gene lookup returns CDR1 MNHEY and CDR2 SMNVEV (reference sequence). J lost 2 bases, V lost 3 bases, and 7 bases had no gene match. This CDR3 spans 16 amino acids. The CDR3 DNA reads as TGTGCCAGCAGTTTCCTCCGGGGACAGGGACAAGAGACCCAGTACTTC. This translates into CASSFLRGQGQETQYF.

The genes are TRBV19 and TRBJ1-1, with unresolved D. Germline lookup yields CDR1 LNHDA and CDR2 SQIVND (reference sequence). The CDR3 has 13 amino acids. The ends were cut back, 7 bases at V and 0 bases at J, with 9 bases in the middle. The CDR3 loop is CASNTLLNTEAFF. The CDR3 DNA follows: TGTGCCAGTAATACCTTACTGAACACTGAAGCTTTCTTT. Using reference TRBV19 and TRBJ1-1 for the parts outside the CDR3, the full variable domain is DGGITQSPKYLFRKEGQNVTLSCEQNLNHDAMYWYRQDPGQGLRLIYYSQIVNDFQKGDIAEGYSVSREKKESFPLTVTSAQKNPTAFYLCASNTLLNTEAFFGQGTRLTVV.

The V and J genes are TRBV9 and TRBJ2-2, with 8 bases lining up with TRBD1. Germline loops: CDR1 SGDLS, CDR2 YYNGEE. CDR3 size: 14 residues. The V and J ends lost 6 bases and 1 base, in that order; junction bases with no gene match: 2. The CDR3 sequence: CASNGQGNTGELFF. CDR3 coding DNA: TGTGCCAGCAACGGACAGGGGAACACCGGGGAGCTGTTTTTT. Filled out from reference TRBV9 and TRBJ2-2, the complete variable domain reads DSGVTQTPKHLITATGQRVTLRCSPRSGDLSVYWYQQSLDQGLQFLIQYYNGEERAKGNILERFSAQQFPDLHSELNLSSLELGDSALYFCASNGQGNTGELFFGEGSRLTVL.

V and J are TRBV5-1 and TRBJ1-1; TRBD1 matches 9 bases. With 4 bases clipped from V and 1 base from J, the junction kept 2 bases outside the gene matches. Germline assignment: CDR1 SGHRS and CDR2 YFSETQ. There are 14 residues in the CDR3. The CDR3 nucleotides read TGCGCCAGCAGCGTACAGGGGGCGAACACTGAAGCTTTCTTT. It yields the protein CASSVQGANTEAFF.

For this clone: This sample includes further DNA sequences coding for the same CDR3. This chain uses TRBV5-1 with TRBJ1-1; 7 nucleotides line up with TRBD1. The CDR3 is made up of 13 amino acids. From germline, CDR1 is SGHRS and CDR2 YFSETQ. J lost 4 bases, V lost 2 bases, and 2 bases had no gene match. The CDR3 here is CASSLQGSTEAFF. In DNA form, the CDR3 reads TGCGCCAGCAGCTTACAGGGGTCCACTGAAGCTTTCTTT. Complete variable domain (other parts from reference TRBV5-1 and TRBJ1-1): KAGVTQTPRYLIKTRGQQVTLSCSPISGHRSVSWYQQTPGQGLQFLFEYFSETQRNKGNFPGRFSGRQFSNSRSEMNVSTLELGDSALYLCASSLQGSTEAFFGQGTRLTVV.

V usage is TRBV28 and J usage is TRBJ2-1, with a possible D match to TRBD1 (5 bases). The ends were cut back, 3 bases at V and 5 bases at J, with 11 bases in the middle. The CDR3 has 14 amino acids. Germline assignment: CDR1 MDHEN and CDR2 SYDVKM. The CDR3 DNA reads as TGTGCCAGCAGTTTGACCTCGACAGACAATGAGCAGTTCTTC. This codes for CASSLTSTDNEQFF. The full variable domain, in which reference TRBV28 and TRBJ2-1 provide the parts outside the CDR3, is DVKVTQSSRYLVKRTGEKVFLECVQDMDHENMFWYRQDPGLGLRLIYFSYDVKMKEKGDIPEGYSVSREKKERFSLILESASTNQTSMYLCASSLTSTDNEQFFGPGTRLTVL.

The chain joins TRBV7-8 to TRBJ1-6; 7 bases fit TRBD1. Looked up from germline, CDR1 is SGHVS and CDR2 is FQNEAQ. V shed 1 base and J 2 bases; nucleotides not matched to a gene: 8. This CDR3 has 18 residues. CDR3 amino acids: CASSLELPGTAYNSPLHF. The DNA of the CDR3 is TGTGCCAGCAGCTTAGAATTACCAGGGACAGCCTATAATTCACCCCTCCACTTT.

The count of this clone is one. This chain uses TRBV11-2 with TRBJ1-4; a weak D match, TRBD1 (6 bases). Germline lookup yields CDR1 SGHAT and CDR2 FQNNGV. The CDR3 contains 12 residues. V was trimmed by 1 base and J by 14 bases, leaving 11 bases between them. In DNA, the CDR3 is TGTGCCAGCAGCTTAGGGGGGCGTGGGCTGTTTTTT. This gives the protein CASSLGGRGLFF.

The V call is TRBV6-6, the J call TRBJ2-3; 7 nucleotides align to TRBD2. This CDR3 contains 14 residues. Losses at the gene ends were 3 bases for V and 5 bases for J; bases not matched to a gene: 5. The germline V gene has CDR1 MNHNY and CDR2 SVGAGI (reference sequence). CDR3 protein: CASSYGGEGDTQYF. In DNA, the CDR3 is TGTGCCAGCAGTTATGGGGGGGAGGGAGATACGCAGTATTTT.

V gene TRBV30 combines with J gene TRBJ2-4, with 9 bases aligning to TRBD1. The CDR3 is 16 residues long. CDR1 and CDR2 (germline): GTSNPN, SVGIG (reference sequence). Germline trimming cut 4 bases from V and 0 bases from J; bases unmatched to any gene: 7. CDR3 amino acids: CAWNPTGGAAKNIQYF. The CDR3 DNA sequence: TGTGCCTGGAACCCGACAGGGGGTGCAGCCAAAAACATTCAGTACTTC. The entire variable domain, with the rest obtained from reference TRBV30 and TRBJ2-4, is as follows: SQTIHQWPATLVQPVGSPLSLECTVEGTSNPNLYWYRQAAGRGLQLLFYSVGIGQISSEVPQNLSASRPQDRQFILSSKKLLLSDSGFYLCAWNPTGGAAKNIQYFGAGTRLSVL.

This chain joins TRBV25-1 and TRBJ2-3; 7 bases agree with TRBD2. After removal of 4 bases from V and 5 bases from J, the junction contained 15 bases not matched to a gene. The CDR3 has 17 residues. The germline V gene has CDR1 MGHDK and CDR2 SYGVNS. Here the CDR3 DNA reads TGTGCCAGCAGTGCGGGTCGTGGGGCGGGAGCGGGAGATACGCAGTATTTT. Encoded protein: CASSAGRGAGAGDTQYF.

CDR3 residues: CASSFGTGLSSYEQYF. In nucleotides, the CDR3 is TGTGCCAGCAGTTTTGGTACAGGTTTAAGCTCCTACGAGCAGTACTTC. This chain uses TRBV27 with TRBJ2-7; D might be TRBD1 (5 bases). This CDR3 region has 16 residues. Germline V gene sequence: CDR1 MNHEY, CDR2 SMNVEV (reference sequence). Between the trimmed V and J ends, which lost 3 bases and 0 bases, there was a span of 15 bases.

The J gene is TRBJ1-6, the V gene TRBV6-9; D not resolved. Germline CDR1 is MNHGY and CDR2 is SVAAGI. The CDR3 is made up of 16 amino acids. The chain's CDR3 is CGQQERGEGNNSPLHF. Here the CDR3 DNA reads TGTGGGCAGCAGGAGCGGGGAGAAGGGAATAATTCACCCCTCCACTTT.